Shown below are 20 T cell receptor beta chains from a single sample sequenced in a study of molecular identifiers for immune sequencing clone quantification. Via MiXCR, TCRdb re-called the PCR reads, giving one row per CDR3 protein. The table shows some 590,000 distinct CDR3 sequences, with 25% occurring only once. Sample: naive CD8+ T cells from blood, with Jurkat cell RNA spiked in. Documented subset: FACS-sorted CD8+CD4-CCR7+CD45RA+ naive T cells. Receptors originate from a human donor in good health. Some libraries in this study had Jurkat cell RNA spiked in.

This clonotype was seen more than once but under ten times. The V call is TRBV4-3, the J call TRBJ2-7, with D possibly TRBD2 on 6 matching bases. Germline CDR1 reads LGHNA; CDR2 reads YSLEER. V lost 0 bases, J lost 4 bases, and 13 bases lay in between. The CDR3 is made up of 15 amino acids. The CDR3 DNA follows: TGCGCCAGCAGCCAAGAACAGGCGGGGTTATACGAGCAGTACTTC. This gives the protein CASSQEQAGLYEQYF.

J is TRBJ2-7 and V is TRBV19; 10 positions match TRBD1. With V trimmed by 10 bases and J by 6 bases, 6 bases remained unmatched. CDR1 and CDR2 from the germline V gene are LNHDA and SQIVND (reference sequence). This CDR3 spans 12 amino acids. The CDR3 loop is CATRQGATEQYF. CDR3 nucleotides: TGTGCCACAAGACAGGGGGCGACCGAGCAGTACTTC.

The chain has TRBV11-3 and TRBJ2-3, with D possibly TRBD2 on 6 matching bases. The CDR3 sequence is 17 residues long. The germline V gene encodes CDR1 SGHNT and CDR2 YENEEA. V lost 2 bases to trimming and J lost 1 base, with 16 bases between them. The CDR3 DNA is TGTGCCAGCAGCTTATTTCCGGGGGATATGGGCACAGATACGCAGTATTTT. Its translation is CASSLFPGDMGTDTQYF.

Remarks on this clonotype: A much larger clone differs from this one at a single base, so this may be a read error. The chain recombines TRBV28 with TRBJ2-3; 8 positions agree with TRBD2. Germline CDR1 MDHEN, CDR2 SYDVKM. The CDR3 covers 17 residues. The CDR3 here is CASSLGLAVPSTDMQYF. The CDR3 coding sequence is TGTGCCAGCAGCTTAGGACTAGCCGTCCCTAGCACAGATATGCAGTATTTT.

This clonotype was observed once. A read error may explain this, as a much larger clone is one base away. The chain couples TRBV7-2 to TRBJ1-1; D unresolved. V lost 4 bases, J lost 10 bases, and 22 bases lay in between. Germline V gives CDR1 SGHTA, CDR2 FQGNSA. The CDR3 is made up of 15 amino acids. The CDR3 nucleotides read TGTGCCAGCAGCTCGAGGGTCAGTATTTTCCCTGGAGCTTTCTTT. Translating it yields CASSSRVSIFPGAFF.

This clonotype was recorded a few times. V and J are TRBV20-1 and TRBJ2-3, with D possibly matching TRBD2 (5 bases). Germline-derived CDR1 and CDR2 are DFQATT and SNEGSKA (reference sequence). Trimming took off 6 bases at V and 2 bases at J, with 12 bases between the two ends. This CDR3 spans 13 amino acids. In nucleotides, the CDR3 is TGCAGTGCCCGAGCGGCGCACACAGATACGCAGTATTTT. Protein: CSARAAHTDTQYF.

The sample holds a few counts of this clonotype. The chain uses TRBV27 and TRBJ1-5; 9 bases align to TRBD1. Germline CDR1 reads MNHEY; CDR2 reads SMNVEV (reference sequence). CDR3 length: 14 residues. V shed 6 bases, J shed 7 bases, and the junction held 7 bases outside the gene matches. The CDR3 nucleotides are TGTGCCAGCAGATCGACAGGGGGAAGCCAGCCCCAGCATTTT. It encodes CASRSTGGSQPQHF.

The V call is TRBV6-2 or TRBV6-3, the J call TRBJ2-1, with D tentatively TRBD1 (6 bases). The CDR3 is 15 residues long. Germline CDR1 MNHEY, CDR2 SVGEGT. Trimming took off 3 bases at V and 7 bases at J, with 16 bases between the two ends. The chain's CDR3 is CASSYQGIVGNEQFF. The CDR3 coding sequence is TGTGCCAGCAGTTATCAGGGGATAGTTGGTAATGAGCAGTTCTTC.

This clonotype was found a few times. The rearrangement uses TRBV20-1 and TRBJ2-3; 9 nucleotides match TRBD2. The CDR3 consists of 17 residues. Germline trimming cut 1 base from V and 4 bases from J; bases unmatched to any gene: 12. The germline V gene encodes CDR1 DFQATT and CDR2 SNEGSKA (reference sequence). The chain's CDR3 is CSARGREGHKGPDTQYF. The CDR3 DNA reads TGCAGTGCTAGAGGGCGGGAGGGCCACAAGGGCCCAGATACGCAGTATTTT.

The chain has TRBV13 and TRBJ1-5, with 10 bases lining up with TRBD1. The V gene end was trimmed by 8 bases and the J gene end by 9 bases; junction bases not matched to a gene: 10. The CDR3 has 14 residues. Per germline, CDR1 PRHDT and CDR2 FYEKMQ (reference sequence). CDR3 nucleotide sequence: TGTGCCAGCGGCCCCGGACAGGGGGTCTCGCCCCAGCATTTT. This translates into CASGPGQGVSPQHF.

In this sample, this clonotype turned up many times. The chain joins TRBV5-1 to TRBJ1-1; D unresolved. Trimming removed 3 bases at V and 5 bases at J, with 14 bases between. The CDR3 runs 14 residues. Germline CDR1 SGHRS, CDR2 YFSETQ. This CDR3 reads CASSSLPSDTEAFF. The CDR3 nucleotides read TGCGCCAGCAGCTCCTTACCTTCGGATACTGAAGCTTTCTTT. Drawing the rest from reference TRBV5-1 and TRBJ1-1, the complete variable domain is KAGVTQTPRYLIKTRGQQVTLSCSPISGHRSVSWYQQTPGQGLQFLFEYFSETQRNKGNFPGRFSGRQFSNSRSEMNVSTLELGDSALYLCASSSLPSDTEAFFGQGTRLTVV.

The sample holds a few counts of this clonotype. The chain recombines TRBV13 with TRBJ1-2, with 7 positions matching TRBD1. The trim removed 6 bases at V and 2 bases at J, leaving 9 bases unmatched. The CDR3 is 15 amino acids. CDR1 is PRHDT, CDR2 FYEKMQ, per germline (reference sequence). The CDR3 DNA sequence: TGTGCCAGCAGAGACAGGGAAGATCTAAACTATGGCTACACCTTC. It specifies CASRDREDLNYGYTF.

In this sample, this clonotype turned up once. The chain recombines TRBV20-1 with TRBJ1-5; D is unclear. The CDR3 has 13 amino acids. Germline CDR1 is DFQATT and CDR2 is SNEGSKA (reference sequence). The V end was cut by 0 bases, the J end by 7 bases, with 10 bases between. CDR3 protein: CSARDPHGQPQHF. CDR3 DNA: TGCAGTGCTAGAGATCCACATGGCCAGCCCCAGCATTTT.

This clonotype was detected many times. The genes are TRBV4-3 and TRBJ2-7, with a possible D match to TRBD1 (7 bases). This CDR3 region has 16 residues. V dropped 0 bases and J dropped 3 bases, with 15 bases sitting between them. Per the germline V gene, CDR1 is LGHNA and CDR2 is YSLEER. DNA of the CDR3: TGCGCCAGCAGCCAAGATAGGACAGGAGGGTACTACGAGCAGTACTTC. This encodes CASSQDRTGGYYEQYF.

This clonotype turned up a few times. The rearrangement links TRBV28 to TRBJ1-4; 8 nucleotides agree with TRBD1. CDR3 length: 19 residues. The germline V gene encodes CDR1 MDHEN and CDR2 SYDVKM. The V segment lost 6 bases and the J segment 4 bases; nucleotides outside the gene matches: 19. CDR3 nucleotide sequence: TGTGCCAGCAGCCCGCTCAACAGGGGGTTTCGTTCTGGTAATGAAAAACTGTTTTTT. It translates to CASSPLNRGFRSGNEKLFF.

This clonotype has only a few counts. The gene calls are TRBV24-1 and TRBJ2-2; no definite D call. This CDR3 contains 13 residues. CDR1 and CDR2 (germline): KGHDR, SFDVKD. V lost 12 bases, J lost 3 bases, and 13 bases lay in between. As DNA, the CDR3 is TGTGCCGCGTCTGACACCGACACCGGGGAGCTGTTTTTT. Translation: CAASDTDTGELFF.

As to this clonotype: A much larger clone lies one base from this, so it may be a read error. This chain's CDR3 is CATSDGWVEQFF. The CDR3 region has the DNA TGTGCCACCAGTGATGGCTGGGTTGAGCAGTTCTTC. The rearrangement uses TRBV24-1 and TRBJ2-1; no reliable D call. The germline V gene encodes CDR1 KGHDR and CDR2 SFDVKD. V was clipped by 3 bases and J by 9 bases, with 8 bases between them. The CDR3 length is 12 residues.

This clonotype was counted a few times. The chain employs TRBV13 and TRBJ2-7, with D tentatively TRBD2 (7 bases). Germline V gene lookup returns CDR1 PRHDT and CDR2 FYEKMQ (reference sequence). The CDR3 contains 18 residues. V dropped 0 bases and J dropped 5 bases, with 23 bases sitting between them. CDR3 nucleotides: TGTGCCAGCAGCTTAGGCCTAAAGGGGGGGGCCTTCGGGGACGAGCAGTACTTC. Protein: CASSLGLKGGAFGDEQYF.

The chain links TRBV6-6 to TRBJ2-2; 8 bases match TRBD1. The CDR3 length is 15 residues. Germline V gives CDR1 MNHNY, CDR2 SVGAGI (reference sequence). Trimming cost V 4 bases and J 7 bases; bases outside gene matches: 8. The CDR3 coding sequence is TGTGCCAGCAGTTCCCCGGACAGGGCCGGCGGGGAGCTGTTTTTT. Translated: CASSSPDRAGGELFF.

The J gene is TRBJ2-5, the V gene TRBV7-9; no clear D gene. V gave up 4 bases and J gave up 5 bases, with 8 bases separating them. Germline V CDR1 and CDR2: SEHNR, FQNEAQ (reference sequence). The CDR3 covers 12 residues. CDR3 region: CASSSVTETQYF. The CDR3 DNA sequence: TGTGCCAGCAGCTCAGTTACGGAGACCCAGTACTTC.